Here is one T cell receptor (beta chain) with its context. Its antigen is not known. Trimming took off 0 bases at V and 4 bases at J, with 13 bases between the two ends. The germline V gene encodes CDR1 SGDLS and CDR2 YYNGEE. The CDR3 is 16 residues long. Repertoires were generated with immunoSEQ multiplex PCR, while TCRdb's copy carries only in-frame clones and drops some. The profile covers approximately 140,000 clones, with around 90% appearing a single time and under 1.5% taken by the ten largest. This entry is derived from a study of T cell responses to AZD1222 COVID-19 vaccine. Overall study results and limits: Distributed over spike, vaccine-associated CD4 TCRs predominated at 160-218 and 743-854.

This specimen was peripheral blood, taken on day 0 of AZD1222 vaccination. The chain uses TRBV9 and TRBJ2-2; a possible D gene is TRBD1 (5 bases). The sequence was collected from an adult in good health. The chain's CDR3 is CASSVVSDTTTGELFF. Here the CDR3 DNA reads TGTGCCAGCAGCGTAGTTTCGGACACGACCACCGGGGAGCTGTTTTTT.